The 10 T cell receptor beta chains below come from one sample, sequenced in a study of shared clonotypes between healthy human individuals (dated by TCRdb to between 2020 and 2021). CD8 naive samples were obtained by positive selection for CCR7 among CD45RO-negative cells, yielding a CD45RA+CCR7+ population from which TemRA cells were excluded. The library was made by the immunoSEQ multiplex PCR assay. In TCRdb, the immuneACCESS table is reduced to in-frame sequences with V and J assigned. These tables do not hold every clone; where another copy was compared, an unresolved V gene accounts for under half, and the others remain unexplained. The sample table holds about 700,000 clones, of which approximately 90% were seen once. The ten largest clones take up about a quarter of the sample. The specimen was naive CD8+ T cells sorted from blood. Read against the paper, the sample's cell subset or site label means: CD45RA+CCR7+. Source of these receptors: a man aged 25 to 45 in good health.

This chain joins TRBV27 and TRBJ2-1, with TRBD2 matching over 9 bases. With V trimmed by 0 bases and J by 6 bases, 3 bases remained unmatched. Germline V gene sequence: CDR1 MNHEY, CDR2 SMNVEV (reference sequence). The CDR3 totals 15 residues. Here the CDR3 DNA reads TGTGCCAGCAGTTTATCAGCGGGAGGCGGCAATGAGCAGTTCTTC. Amino acids: CASSLSAGGGNEQFF.

V usage is TRBV5-4 and J usage is TRBJ2-1, with 16 bases identical to TRBD2. The CDR3 length is 19 residues. V lost 3 bases to trimming and J lost 5 bases; unmatched junction nucleotides: 11. Germline CDR1 reads SGHNT; CDR2 reads YYREEE (reference sequence). The CDR3 loop reads CASSSTGLAGGNNHNEQFF. DNA of the CDR3: TGTGCCAGCAGCTCTACGGGACTAGCGGGAGGGAATAATCACAATGAGCAGTTCTTC.

The V gene is TRBV15, the J gene TRBJ2-7; 11 nucleotides match TRBD1. J was trimmed by 2 bases and V by 0 bases; bases with no gene match: 6. The CDR3 contains 17 residues. Germline V gene lookup returns CDR1 LNHNV and CDR2 YYDKDF (reference sequence). The CDR3 region has the DNA TGTGCCACCAGCAGAGATGGACAGGGGGCGGTTGCCTACGAGCAGTACTTC. It encodes CATSRDGQGAVAYEQYF. The full variable domain, in which reference TRBV15 and TRBJ2-7 provide the parts outside the CDR3, is DAMVIQNPRYQVTQFGKPVTLSCSQTLNHNVMYWYQQKSSQAPKLLFHYYDKDFNNEADTPDNFQSRRPNTSFCFLDIRSPGLGDTAMYLCATSRDGQGAVAYEQYFGPGTRLTVT.

The rearrangement joins TRBV2 to TRBJ2-7; possibly TRBD1 for D (5 bases). Trimming left V 0 bases short and J 2 bases short, with 11 bases between. Per germline, CDR1 SNHLY and CDR2 FYNNEI. This CDR3 is built from 15 residues. The CDR3 spells CASSEAVADTYEQYF. The CDR3 DNA sequence: TGTGCCAGCAGTGAAGCTGTCGCGGACACCTACGAGCAGTACTTC.

This rearrangement joins TRBV14 to TRBJ2-7, with D tentatively TRBD1 or TRBD2 (5 bases each). V lost 7 bases, J lost 5 bases, and 21 bases lay in between. Germline assignment: CDR1 SGHDN and CDR2 FVKESK. This CDR3 has 15 amino acids. CDR3 coding DNA: TGTGCCAGCACCCAGGCAGGGAGAAGTCGCGACGAGCAGTACTTC. It encodes CASTQAGRSRDEQYF.

This rearrangement joins TRBV28 to TRBJ2-7; TRBD1 aligns across 7 bases. V lost 7 bases and J lost 0; bases outside the gene matches: 9. The CDR3 is made up of 15 amino acids. CDR1 is MDHEN and CDR2 is SYDVKM in the germline V gene. The CDR3 DNA reads TGTGCCAGCACCCTCGACAGGGATAACTCCTACGAGCAGTACTTC. Its translation: CASTLDRDNSYEQYF.

The gene calls are TRBV28 and TRBJ2-1, with 8 bases matching TRBD1. V was clipped by 5 bases and J by 6 bases; unmatched bases: 9. The CDR3 runs to 15 residues. Germline-derived CDR1 and CDR2 are MDHEN and SYDVKM. The CDR3 nucleotides read TGTGCCAGCAGTGGGATGAGGGACAGGACCAATGAGCAGTTCTTC. Residues: CASSGMRDRTNEQFF.

Notes on this clone: The junction does not match germline at one end; this may be a read error. The V call is TRBV28, the J call TRBJ1-5; D may be TRBD1 (5 bases). Germline-derived CDR1 and CDR2 are MDHEN and SYDVKM. The CDR3 totals 11 residues. CDR3 loop: CASSSSQVAYF. The CDR3 DNA reads TGTGCCAGCTCGTCCTCACAGGTGGCCTATTTT.

The rearrangement links TRBV28 to TRBJ2-1, with 11 bases lining up with TRBD2. Germline CDR1 is MDHEN and CDR2 is SYDVKM. This CDR3 has 17 amino acids. V shed 4 bases, J shed 2 bases, and the junction held 7 bases outside the gene matches. CDR3 nucleotides: TGTGCCAGCAGTTCTCTAGGACTAGCGGGTCCCTACAATGAGCAGTTCTTC. This codes for CASSSLGLAGPYNEQFF. The entire variable domain, with the rest obtained from reference TRBV28 and TRBJ2-1, is as follows: DVKVTQSSRYLVKRTGEKVFLECVQDMDHENMFWYRQDPGLGLRLIYFSYDVKMKEKGDIPEGYSVSREKKERFSLILESASTNQTSMYLCASSSLGLAGPYNEQFFGPGTRLTVL.

The rearrangement links TRBV7-9 to TRBJ2-7, with TRBD1 matching over 7 bases. Germline CDR1 reads SEHNR; CDR2 reads FQNEAQ (reference sequence). This CDR3 has 16 residues. The V segment lost 5 bases and the J segment 1 base; nucleotides outside the gene matches: 11. CDR3 sequence (DNA): TGTGCCAGCAGCCCAATTCCGGGACAGCAGTCCTACGAGCAGTACTTC. Its translation: CASSPIPGQQSYEQYF.